This T cell receptor beta chain was sequenced in a study of T-cell memory formation after mild COVID-19 listed by TCRdb under 2021. About the investigation overall: TCR sequence clusters from the two donors were found to be largely donor specific. Longitudinal TCRalpha and TCRbeta repertoire sequencing tracked T-cell clones expanding and contracting after mild COVID-19 in a couple of donors. The cohort was made up of two young adult volunteers, one female and one male, who were previously healthy. Overall results and qualifications from the work: From day 15 to 85, contracting clones showed balanced CD4/CD8 phenotypes, whereas a second wave of clones that expanded from day 15 to 37 leaned towards CD4+. Some responding clones were detected in pre-infection memory, which suggested that pre-existing cross-reactive memory T cells had joined the SARS-CoV-2 response. SARS-CoV-2 specificity was not confirmed for the second-wave clones peaking on day 37. Only two mild cases were covered in the study, and larger cohorts including severe cases with pre-infection samples were considered necessary. Contracting CD4+ clones were found mainly in CM and EM memory subsets, while CD8+ clones were enriched in EMRA.

Sequences SGHRS (CDR1) and YFSETQ (CDR2) are obtained from the germline V gene. Its CDR3 holds 14 amino acids, cysteine through phenylalanine. Only the CDR3 DNA stays, 42 bases, in frame from base 1. Deletion took 0 bases off V and 3 bases off J, with a span of 6 bases between the germline ends. Sequencing took place on an Illumina NovaSeq 6000. TCRalpha and TCRbeta cDNA libraries were built by 5'RACE with constant-segment primers, adding sample barcodes and unique molecular identifiers. RNA was extracted from every sample with Trizol reagent. Library amplification was performed in two PCR steps, and a second sample barcode and Illumina TruSeq adapters were introduced in the second step. Sequencing of the libraries was done on an Illumina NovaSeq, producing 2 x 150 bp paired-end reads. Per the authors' processing: With migec v1.2.7, reads were demultiplexed and then collapsed into UMI-guided consensus sequences. Using mixcr v2.1.11, the UMI consensuses were aligned to TRA and TRB V and J templates and assembled into clonotypes. A clonotype was counted as expanded or contracted only if both edgeR and NoisET called the change significant, with noise models trained on biological replicates. For edgeR calls, the cutoffs were a false discovery rate-adjusted p below 0.01 and a log2 fold-change threshold of 1. PCA with hierarchical clustering of max-normalized trajectories of the 1000 most abundant clonotypes was used as exploratory dynamics analysis. The CD4 or CD8 phenotype of responding clones was assigned using the separately sequenced CD4+ and CD8+ repertoires. Clones were called with MiXCR by TCRdb after fastp trimmed the public reads at Q25, and only in-frame beta chains were retained. Here each entry gathers all rows of one CDR3 protein and keeps the most common genes and DNA. The V and J calls come from TCRdb's annotation, not from the publication. This sample has 350,000 to 500,000 distinct CDR3 sequences in its table, and around 20% of those were observed once. The ten largest clones represent 8.4% of the sample.

This clonotype has only a few counts. This receptor's antigen is unknown. Base qualities were left out, and no much larger clone turns up one base away. PBMCs were isolated by Ficoll-Paque density gradient centrifugation. This sequence originates from an adult woman who had mild COVID-19 (a few samples of this study predate the infection). The sample titles of this study are shuffled in the database, so cell type and time point are left out; the donor was told from shared clones. The chain employs TRBV5-1 and TRBJ1-4; a tentative D call is TRBD1 (6 bases match). The source material was PBMCs or a T cell subset sorted from them (not recorded which). The DNA sequence is TGCGCCAGCAGCTTGGGGGGGCCTAATGAAAAACTGTTTTTT. This encodes CASSLGGPNEKLFF.